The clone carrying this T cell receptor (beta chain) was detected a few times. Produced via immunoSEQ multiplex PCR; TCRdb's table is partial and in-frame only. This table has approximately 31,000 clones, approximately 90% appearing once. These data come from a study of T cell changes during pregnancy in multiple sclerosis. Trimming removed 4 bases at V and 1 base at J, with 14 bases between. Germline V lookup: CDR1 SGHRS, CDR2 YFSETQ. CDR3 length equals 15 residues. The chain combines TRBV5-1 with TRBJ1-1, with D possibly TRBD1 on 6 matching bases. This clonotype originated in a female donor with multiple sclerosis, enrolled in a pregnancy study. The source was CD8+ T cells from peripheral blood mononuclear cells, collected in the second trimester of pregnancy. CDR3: CASSHETGPNTEAFF. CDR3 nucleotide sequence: TGCGCCAGCAGCCATGAGACAGGACCGAACACTGAAGCTTTCTTT.